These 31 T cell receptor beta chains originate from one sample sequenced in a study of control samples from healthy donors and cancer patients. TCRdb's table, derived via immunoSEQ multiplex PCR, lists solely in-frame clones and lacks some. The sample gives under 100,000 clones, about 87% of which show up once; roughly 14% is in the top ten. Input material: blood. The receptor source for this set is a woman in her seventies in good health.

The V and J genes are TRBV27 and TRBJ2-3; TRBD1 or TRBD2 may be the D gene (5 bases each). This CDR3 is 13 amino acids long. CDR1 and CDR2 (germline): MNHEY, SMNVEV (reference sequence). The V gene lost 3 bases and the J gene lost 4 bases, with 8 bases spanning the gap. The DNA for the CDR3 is TGTGCCAGCAGTTTTAGGGACGCAGATACGCAGTATTTT. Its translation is CASSFRDADTQYF.

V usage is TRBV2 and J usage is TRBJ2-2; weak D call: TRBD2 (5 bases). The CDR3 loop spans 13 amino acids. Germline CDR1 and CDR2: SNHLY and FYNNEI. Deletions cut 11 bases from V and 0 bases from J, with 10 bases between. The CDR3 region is CAARGTNTGELFF. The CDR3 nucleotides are TGTGCCGCTCGGGGTACGAACACCGGGGAGCTGTTTTTT.

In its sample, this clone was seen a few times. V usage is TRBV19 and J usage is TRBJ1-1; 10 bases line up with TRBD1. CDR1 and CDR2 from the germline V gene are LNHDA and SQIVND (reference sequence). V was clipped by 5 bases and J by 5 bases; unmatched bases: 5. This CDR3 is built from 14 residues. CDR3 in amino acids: CASSVTGGSTEAFF. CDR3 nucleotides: TGTGCCAGTAGTGTGACAGGGGGCTCGACTGAAGCTTTCTTT.

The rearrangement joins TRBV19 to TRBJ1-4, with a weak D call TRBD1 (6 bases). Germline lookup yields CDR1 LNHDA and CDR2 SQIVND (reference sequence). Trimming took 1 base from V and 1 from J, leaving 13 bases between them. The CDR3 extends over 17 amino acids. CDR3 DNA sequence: TGTGCCAGTAGTATAGGCGGCAGGGGAGGAACTAATGAAAAACTGTTTTTT. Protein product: CASSIGGRGGTNEKLFF. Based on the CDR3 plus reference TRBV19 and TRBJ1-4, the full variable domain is DGGITQSPKYLFRKEGQNVTLSCEQNLNHDAMYWYRQDPGQGLRLIYYSQIVNDFQKGDIAEGYSVSREKKESFPLTVTSAQKNPTAFYLCASSIGGRGGTNEKLFFGSGTQLSVL.

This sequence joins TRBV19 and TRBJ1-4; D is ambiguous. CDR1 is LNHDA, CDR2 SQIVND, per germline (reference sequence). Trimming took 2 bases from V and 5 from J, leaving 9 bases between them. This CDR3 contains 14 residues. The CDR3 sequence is CASSIRRYNEKLFF. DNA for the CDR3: TGTGCCAGTAGTATAAGACGCTACAATGAAAAACTGTTTTTT. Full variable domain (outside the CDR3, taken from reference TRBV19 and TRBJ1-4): DGGITQSPKYLFRKEGQNVTLSCEQNLNHDAMYWYRQDPGQGLRLIYYSQIVNDFQKGDIAEGYSVSREKKESFPLTVTSAQKNPTAFYLCASSIRRYNEKLFFGSGTQLSVL.

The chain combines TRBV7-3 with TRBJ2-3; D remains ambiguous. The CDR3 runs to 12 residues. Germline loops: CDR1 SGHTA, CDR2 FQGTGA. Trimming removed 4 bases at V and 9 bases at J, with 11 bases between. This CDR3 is CASSSNGETQYF. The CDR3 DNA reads TGTGCCAGCAGCTCAAACGGCGAGACGCAGTATTTT.

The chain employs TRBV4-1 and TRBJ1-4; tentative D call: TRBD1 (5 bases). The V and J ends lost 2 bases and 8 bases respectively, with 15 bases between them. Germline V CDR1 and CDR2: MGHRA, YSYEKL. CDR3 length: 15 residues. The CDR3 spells CASSQSGDPGEKLFF. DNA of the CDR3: TGCGCCAGCAGCCAATCGGGGGACCCAGGGGAAAAACTGTTTTTT.

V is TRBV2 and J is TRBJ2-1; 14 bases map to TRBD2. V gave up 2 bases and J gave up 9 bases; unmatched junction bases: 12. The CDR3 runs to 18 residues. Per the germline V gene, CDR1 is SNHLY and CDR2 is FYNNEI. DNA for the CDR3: TGTGCCAGCAGTGAAATGAGGACTAGCGGGGGGCTCGCGGGTGAGCAGTTCTTC. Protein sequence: CASSEMRTSGGLAGEQFF.

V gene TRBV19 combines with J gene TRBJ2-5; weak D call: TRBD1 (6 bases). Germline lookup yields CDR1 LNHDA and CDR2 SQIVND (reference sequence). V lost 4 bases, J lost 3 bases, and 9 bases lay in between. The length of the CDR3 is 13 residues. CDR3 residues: CASSTGQKETQYF. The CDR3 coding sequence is TGTGCCAGTAGTACTGGACAGAAAGAGACCCAGTACTTC. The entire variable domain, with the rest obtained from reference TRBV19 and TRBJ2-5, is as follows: DGGITQSPKYLFRKEGQNVTLSCEQNLNHDAMYWYRQDPGQGLRLIYYSQIVNDFQKGDIAEGYSVSREKKESFPLTVTSAQKNPTAFYLCASSTGQKETQYFGPGTRLLVL.

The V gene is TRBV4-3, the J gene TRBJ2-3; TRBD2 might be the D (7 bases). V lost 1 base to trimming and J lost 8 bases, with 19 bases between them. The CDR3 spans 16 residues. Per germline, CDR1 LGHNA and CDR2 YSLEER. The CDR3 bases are TGCGCCAGCAGCCAAGGGGGGGCGGGGGTAGGGGCTACGCAGTATTTT. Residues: CASSQGGAGVGATQYF.

In DNA form, the CDR3 reads TGTGCCTGGAGTAGGGTGACCCCTGAAGCTTTCTTT. Its translation is CAWSRVTPEAFF. V is TRBV30 and J is TRBJ1-1, with D unclear. From germline, CDR1 is GTSNPN and CDR2 SVGIG (reference sequence). V was pared by 2 bases and J by 6 bases, with 10 bases between. The CDR3 is 12 residues long.

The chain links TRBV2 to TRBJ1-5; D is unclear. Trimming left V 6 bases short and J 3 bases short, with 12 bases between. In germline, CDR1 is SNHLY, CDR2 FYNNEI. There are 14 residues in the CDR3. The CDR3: CASSQTLNNQPQHF. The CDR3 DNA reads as TGTGCCAGCAGCCAGACCCTTAACAATCAGCCCCAGCATTTT.

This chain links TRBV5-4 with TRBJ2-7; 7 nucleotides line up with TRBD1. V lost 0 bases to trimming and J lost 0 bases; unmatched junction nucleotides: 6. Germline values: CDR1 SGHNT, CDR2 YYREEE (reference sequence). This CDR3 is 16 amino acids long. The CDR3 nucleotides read TGTGCCAGCAGCTTGGTAACAGGGGTCGTCTCCTACGAGCAGTACTTC. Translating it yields CASSLVTGVVSYEQYF.

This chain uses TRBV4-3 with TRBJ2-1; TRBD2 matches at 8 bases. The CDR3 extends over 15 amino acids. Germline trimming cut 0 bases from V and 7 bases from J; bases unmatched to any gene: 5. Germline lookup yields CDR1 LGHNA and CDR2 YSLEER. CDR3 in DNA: TGCGCCAGCAGCCAAGATGACGGGAGGGGAAATGAGCAGTTCTTC. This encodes CASSQDDGRGNEQFF.

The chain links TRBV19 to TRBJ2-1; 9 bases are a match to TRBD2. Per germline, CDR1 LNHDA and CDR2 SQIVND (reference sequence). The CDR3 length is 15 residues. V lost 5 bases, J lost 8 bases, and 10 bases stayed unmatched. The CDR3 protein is CASSSSRTSVDEQFF. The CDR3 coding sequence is TGTGCCAGTAGTTCCTCCCGGACTAGCGTGGATGAGCAGTTCTTC.

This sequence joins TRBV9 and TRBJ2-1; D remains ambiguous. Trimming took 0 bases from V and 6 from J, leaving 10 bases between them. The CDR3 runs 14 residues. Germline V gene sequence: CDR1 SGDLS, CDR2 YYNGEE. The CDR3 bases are TGTGCCAGCAGCGTAGAATCAAGGACCAATGAGCAGTTCTTC. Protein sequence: CASSVESRTNEQFF.

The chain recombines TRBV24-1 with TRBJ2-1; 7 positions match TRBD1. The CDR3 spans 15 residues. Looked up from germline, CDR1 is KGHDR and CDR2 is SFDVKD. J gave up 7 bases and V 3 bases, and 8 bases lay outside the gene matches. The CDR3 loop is CATSDPGLRGNEQFF. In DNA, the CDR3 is TGTGCCACCAGTGATCCCGGACTCAGGGGGAATGAGCAGTTCTTC.

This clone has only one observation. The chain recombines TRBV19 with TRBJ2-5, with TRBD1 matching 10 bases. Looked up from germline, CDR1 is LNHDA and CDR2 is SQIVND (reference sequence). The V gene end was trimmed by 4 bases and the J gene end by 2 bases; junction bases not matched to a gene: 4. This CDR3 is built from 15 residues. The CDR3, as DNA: TGTGCCAGTAGTACCGAGGGACAGGGGCAAGAGACCCAGTACTTC. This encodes CASSTEGQGQETQYF.

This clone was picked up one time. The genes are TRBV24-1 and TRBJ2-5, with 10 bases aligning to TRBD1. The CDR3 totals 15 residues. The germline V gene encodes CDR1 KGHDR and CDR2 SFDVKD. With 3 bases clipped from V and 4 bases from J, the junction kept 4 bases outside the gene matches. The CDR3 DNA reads TGTGCCACCAGTGATGAGACAGGGGGCGTAGAGACCCAGTACTTC. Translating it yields CATSDETGGVETQYF.

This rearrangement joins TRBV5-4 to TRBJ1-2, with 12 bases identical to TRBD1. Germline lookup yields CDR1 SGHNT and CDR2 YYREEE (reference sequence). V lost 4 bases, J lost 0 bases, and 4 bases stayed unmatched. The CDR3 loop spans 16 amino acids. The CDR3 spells CASSVGQGAPNYGYTF. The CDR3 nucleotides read TGTGCCAGCAGCGTGGGACAGGGGGCCCCTAACTATGGCTACACCTTC. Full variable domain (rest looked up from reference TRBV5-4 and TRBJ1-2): ETGVTQSPTHLIKTRGQQVTLRCSSQSGHNTVSWYQQALGQGPQFIFQYYREEENGRGNFPPRFSGLQFPNYSSELNVNALELDDSALYLCASSVGQGAPNYGYTFGSGTRLTVV.

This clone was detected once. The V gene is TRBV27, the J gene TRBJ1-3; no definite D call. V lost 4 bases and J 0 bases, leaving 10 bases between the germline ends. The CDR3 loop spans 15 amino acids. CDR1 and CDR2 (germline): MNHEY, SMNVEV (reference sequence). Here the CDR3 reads CASSSFGLSGNTIYF. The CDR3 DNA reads TGTGCCAGCAGTTCGTTCGGACTCTCTGGAAACACCATATATTTT.

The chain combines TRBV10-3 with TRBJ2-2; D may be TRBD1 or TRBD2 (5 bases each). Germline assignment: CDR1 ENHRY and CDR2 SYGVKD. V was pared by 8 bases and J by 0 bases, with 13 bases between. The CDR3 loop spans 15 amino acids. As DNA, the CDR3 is TGTGCCATCTCCCCCGGGACGGCGAACACCGGGGAGCTGTTTTTT. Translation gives CAISPGTANTGELFF.

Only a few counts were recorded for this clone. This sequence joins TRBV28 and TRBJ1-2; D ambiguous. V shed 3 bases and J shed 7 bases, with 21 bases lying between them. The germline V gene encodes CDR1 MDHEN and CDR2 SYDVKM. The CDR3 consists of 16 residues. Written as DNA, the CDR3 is TGTGCCAGCAGTTTCCCCACAGACATACCCTTAGGTGGCTACACCTTC. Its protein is CASSFPTDIPLGGYTF.

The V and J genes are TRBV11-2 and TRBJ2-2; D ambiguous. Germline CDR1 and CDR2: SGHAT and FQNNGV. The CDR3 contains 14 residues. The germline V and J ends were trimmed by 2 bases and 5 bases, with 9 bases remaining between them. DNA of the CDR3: TGTGCCAGCAGCTTATGGAGCTTAACCGGGGAGCTGTTTTTT. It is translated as CASSLWSLTGELFF.

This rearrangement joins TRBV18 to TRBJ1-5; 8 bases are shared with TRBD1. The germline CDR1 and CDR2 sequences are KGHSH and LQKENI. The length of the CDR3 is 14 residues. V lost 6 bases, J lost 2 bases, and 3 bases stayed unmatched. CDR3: CASSPTGGNQPQHF. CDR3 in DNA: TGTGCCAGCTCTCCGACAGGGGGCAATCAGCCCCAGCATTTT. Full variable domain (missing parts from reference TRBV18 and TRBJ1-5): NAGVMQNPRHLVRRRGQEARLRCSPMKGHSHVYWYRQLPEEGLKFMVYLQKENIIDESGMPKERFSAEFPKEGPSILRIQQVVRGDSAAYFCASSPTGGNQPQHFGDGTRLSIL.

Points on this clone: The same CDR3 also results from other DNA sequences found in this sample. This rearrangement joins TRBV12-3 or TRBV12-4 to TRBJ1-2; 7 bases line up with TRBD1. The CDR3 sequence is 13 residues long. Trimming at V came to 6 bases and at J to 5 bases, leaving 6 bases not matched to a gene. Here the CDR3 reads CASSLDRNYGYTF. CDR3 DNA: TGTGCCAGCAGCCTGGACAGGAATTATGGCTACACCTTC.

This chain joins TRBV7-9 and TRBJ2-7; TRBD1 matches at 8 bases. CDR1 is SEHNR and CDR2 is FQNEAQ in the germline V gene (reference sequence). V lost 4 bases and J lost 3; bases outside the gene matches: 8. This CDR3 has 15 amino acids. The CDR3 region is CASSSDRGRLYEQYF. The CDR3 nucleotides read TGTGCCAGCAGCTCCGACAGGGGCAGGCTCTACGAGCAGTACTTC.

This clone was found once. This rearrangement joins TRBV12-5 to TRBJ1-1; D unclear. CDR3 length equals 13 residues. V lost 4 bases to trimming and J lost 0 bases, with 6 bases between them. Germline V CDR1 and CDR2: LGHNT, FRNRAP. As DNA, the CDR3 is TGTGCTAGTGGTTCGGGCCTGAACACTGAAGCTTTCTTT. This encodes CASGSGLNTEAFF. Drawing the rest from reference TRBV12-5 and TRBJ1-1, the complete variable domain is DARVTQTPRHKVTEMGQEVTMRCQPILGHNTVFWYRQTMMQGLELLAYFRNRAPLDDSGMPKDRFSAEMPDATLATLKIQPSEPRDSAVYFCASGSGLNTEAFFGQGTRLTVV.

The CDR3 nucleotides read TGTGCCAGCAGCCCGGGGACAGGGGGTGGGTATGGCTACACCTTC. Its translation is CASSPGTGGGYGYTF. The V and J genes are TRBV3-1 (or the pseudogene TRBV3-2) and TRBJ1-2; TRBD1 agrees at 11 bases. The CDR3 covers 15 residues. The junction had 6 bases not matched to a gene; V was cut back by 4 bases and J by 5 bases. Germline-derived CDR1 and CDR2 are LGHDT and YNNKEL (reference sequence).

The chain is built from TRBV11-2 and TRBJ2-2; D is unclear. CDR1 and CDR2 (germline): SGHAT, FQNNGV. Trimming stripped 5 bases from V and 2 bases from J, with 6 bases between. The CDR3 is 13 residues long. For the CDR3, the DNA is TGTGCCAGCAGCACCGGTAACACCGGGGAGCTGTTTTTT. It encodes CASSTGNTGELFF.

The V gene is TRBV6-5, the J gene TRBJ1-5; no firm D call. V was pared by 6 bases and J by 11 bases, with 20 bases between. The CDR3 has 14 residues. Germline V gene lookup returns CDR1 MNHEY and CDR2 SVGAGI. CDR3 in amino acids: CASRFSLTEGSQHF. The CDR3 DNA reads TGTGCCAGCAGATTTTCCCTCACGGAGGGCTCCCAGCATTTT.